Presented here are 29 T cell receptor beta chains from one specimen sequenced in a study of blood T cell repertoires in COVID-19. Sequencing was performed with immunoSEQ multiplex PCR; in TCRdb, only in-frame clones are kept and a portion is missing. The sample gives roughly 320,000 clones, approximately 90% of which show up once; around 3.9% is in the top ten. The sequenced sample consisted of PBMCs or T cells enriched from blood (not recorded which). Receptors were obtained from a woman aged 30 to 39 who had been exposed to COVID-19.

In DNA, the CDR3 is TGCGCCAGCAGCTCGACTAGCGGGGGCTTCACCACAGATACGCAGTATTTT. It is translated as CASSSTSGGFTTDTQYF. The chain employs TRBV5-1 and TRBJ2-3, with 12 bases lining up with TRBD2. Germline loops: CDR1 SGHRS, CDR2 YFSETQ. Trimming removed 3 bases from V and 2 bases from J; junction bases left unmatched: 7. This CDR3 region has 17 residues.

This chain connects TRBV10-3 to TRBJ1-3, with unresolved D. The CDR3 extends over 14 amino acids. Trimming shortened V by 3 bases and J by 0 bases, and 6 bases separated the two germline ends. Germline CDR1 ENHRY, CDR2 SYGVKD. As DNA, the CDR3 is TGTGCCATCAGTGACCGGTTCTCTGGAAACACCATATATTTT. Translation: CAISDRFSGNTIYF.

The gene calls are TRBV13 and TRBJ2-1; 10 bases align to TRBD2. Germline values: CDR1 PRHDT, CDR2 FYEKMQ (reference sequence). V dropped 6 bases and J dropped 6; count of bases not matched to a gene: 11. The CDR3 consists of 16 residues. The CDR3 DNA sequence: TGTGCCAGCAGTCTTCGAACTAGCGGGGTCGGCAATGAGCAGTTCTTC. Amino acids: CASSLRTSGVGNEQFF.

The count of this clone is one. The rearrangement uses TRBV24-1 and TRBJ1-2, with 7 bases matching TRBD1. The V gene end was trimmed by 0 bases and the J gene end by 7 bases; junction bases not matched to a gene: 10. Germline V gene sequence: CDR1 KGHDR, CDR2 SFDVKD. This CDR3 is built from 16 residues. The CDR3 DNA reads as TGTGCCACCAGTGATTTGGAGGGGGCGGACGTGAGTGGCTACACCTTC. Its translation is CATSDLEGADVSGYTF.

This chain uses TRBV4-3 with TRBJ1-1; D remains ambiguous. The germline V gene encodes CDR1 LGHNA and CDR2 YSLEER. V was clipped by 0 bases and J by 1 base, with 9 bases between them. The CDR3 totals 15 residues. The chain's CDR3 is CASSQDVRRNTEAFF. The CDR3 DNA is TGCGCCAGCAGCCAAGATGTCAGGCGGAACACTGAAGCTTTCTTT.

This clone was detected a few times. The chain is built from TRBV7-6 and TRBJ2-1; 11 nucleotides match TRBD2. Germline V lookup: CDR1 SGHVS, CDR2 FNYEAQ. J gave up 5 bases and V 4 bases, and 10 bases lay outside the gene matches. The CDR3 contains 17 residues. In nucleotides, the CDR3 is TGTGCCAGCAGCTCGGAGCTTAGCGGGGGGGCCCACAATGAGCAGTTCTTC. This codes for CASSSELSGGAHNEQFF.

The rearrangement joins TRBV5-6 to TRBJ2-1; the match to TRBD2 covers 8 bases. Germline CDR1 reads SGHDT; CDR2 reads YYEEEE. The CDR3 sequence is 16 residues long. Trimming removed 4 bases from V and 6 bases from J; junction bases left unmatched: 12. The CDR3 reads CASSPDRGGDLNEQFF. The CDR3 DNA is TGTGCCAGCAGCCCGGATCGGGGGGGGGACCTCAATGAGCAGTTCTTC.

The genes are TRBV12-5 and TRBJ2-7; maybe TRBD1 (6 bases). Trimming removed 6 bases at V and 9 bases at J, with 15 bases between. The CDR3 spans 12 residues. Germline CDR1 reads LGHNT; CDR2 reads FRNRAP. The CDR3 sequence is CASGQNRAGQYF. In DNA form, the CDR3 reads TGTGCTAGTGGCCAGAACAGGGCGGGGCAGTACTTC.

V and J are TRBV2 and TRBJ1-2; D may be TRBD1 (5 bases). Trimming removed 6 bases from V and 0 bases from J, with 14 bases in between. This CDR3 contains 15 residues. The germline CDR1 and CDR2 sequences are SNHLY and FYNNEI. The CDR3 DNA reads TGTGCCAGCAGGGCGGGACCGACTGCTAACTATGGCTACACCTTC. This sequence encodes CASRAGPTANYGYTF. The full variable domain, its missing parts supplied by reference TRBV2 and TRBJ1-2, is EPEVTQTPSHQVTQMGQEVILRCVPISNHLYFYWYRQILGQKVEFLVSFYNNEISEKSEIFDDQFSVERPDGSNFTLKIRSTKLEDSAMYFCASRAGPTANYGYTFGSGTRLTVV.

This clone showed up just once. V and J are TRBV25-1 and TRBJ2-1; 9 bases match TRBD1. V trimming: 5 bases; J trimming: 9 bases; junction bases outside the gene matches: 11. CDR1 is MGHDK and CDR2 is SYGVNS in the germline V gene. This CDR3 is built from 15 residues. The CDR3 here is CASSSTTGGASEQFF. The CDR3 region has the DNA TGTGCCAGCAGTTCTACTACAGGGGGCGCAAGTGAGCAGTTCTTC.

The V call is TRBV27, the J call TRBJ2-7, with 9 bases lining up with TRBD1. CDR3 length equals 14 residues. Germline-derived CDR1 and CDR2 are MNHEY and SMNVEV (reference sequence). V was clipped by 3 bases and J by 5 bases; unmatched bases: 5. The CDR3 DNA is TGTGCCAGCAGTTTCGGGACAGGGTTCGACGAGCAGTACTTC. This encodes CASSFGTGFDEQYF.

V gene TRBV4-2 combines with J gene TRBJ2-3, with TRBD2 identical over 12 bases. CDR1 and CDR2 from the germline V gene are LGHNA and YNFKEQ. This CDR3 region has 17 residues. V lost 0 bases, J lost 1 base, and 2 bases stayed unmatched. Here the CDR3 DNA reads TGTGCCAGCAGCCAAGAGACTAGCGGGAGCCGCACAGATACGCAGTATTTT. Protein: CASSQETSGSRTDTQYF.

The chain couples TRBV7-2 to TRBJ1-5; the D is unclear. The CDR3 covers 15 residues. From germline, CDR1 is SGHTA and CDR2 FQGNSA. V dropped 5 bases and J dropped 0 bases, with 11 bases sitting between them. The CDR3 reads CASSPGPNSNQPQHF. The CDR3 DNA reads TGTGCCAGCAGCCCGGGTCCTAATAGCAATCAGCCCCAGCATTTT.

This chain links TRBV9 with TRBJ2-3; 10 bases line up with TRBD1. Trimming at V came to 4 bases and at J to 0 bases, leaving 14 bases not matched to a gene. The germline V gene encodes CDR1 SGDLS and CDR2 YYNGEE. The CDR3 runs 19 residues. The CDR3 nucleotides are TGTGCCAGCAGCCCAAACCCGGGACAGGGGATCTCTAGCACAGATACGCAGTATTTT. Translated, it gives CASSPNPGQGISSTDTQYF.

The chain uses TRBV3-1 (or the pseudogene TRBV3-2) and TRBJ1-1, with D hard to call. Trimming took off 6 bases at V and 0 bases at J, with 11 bases between the two ends. The CDR3 covers 14 residues. Germline values: CDR1 LGHDT, CDR2 YNNKEL (reference sequence). The CDR3 here is CASRPNALNTEAFF. The CDR3 coding sequence is TGTGCCAGCAGGCCGAACGCGTTGAACACTGAAGCTTTCTTT.

The rearrangement uses TRBV7-5 and TRBJ2-7; the table's D call, TRBD1, has no DNA check behind it. TRBV7-5 is reported as a pseudogene. The CDR3 contains 15 residues. The DNA of the CDR3 is TGTGCCAGAAGCCCTAGTACGGACACCCCCTACGAGCAGTACTTC. Translation: CARSPSTDTPYEQYF.

This clone was recorded once. V is TRBV12-3 or TRBV12-4 and J is TRBJ1-4; D gene uncertain. The CDR3 covers 13 residues. Trimming shortened V by 4 bases and J by 8 bases, and 11 bases separated the two germline ends. CDR3 sequence reads: CASSWATREKLFF. DNA for the CDR3: TGTGCCAGCAGTTGGGCGACAAGGGAAAAACTGTTTTTT.

V and J are TRBV2 and TRBJ1-4; D uncertain. Germline V gene data show CDR1 as SNHLY and CDR2 as FYNNEI. The V and J ends lost 4 bases and 6 bases respectively, with 6 bases between them. CDR3 length equals 12 residues. The CDR3 region has the DNA TGTGCCAGCAGTGTAATTTATGAAAAACTGTTTTTT. It translates to CASSVIYEKLFF.

The chain couples TRBV12-5 to TRBJ1-4; D is ambiguous. The V gene's germline CDR1 is LGHNT and CDR2 FRNRAP. The CDR3 is made up of 12 amino acids. V lost 0 bases, J lost 12 bases, and 8 bases lay in between. The DNA of the CDR3 is TGTGCTAGTGGTTTGGTAGTAGAAGAACTGTTTTTT. Amino acid sequence: CASGLVVEELFF.

The chain has TRBV20-1 and TRBJ2-5; D uncertain. V was pared by 5 bases and J by 5 bases, with 9 bases between. CDR3 length: 11 residues. Germline CDR1 DFQATT, CDR2 SNEGSKA (reference sequence). The CDR3 sequence is CSAESWETQYF. The CDR3 DNA reads TGCAGTGCTGAGAGTTGGGAGACCCAGTACTTC.

The chain carries TRBV27 and TRBJ1-4, with 8 bases fitting TRBD1. CDR3 size: 14 residues. V was pared by 5 bases and J by 8 bases, with 7 bases of the junction left unmatched. Germline CDR1 MNHEY, CDR2 SMNVEV (reference sequence). CDR3 bases: TGTGCCAGCAGTCCAGGACAGGGAAGGGAAAAACTGTTTTTT. Protein sequence: CASSPGQGREKLFF.

A few counts support this clone. This chain uses TRBV5-4 with TRBJ2-7, with 10 bases matching TRBD2. V was pared by 3 bases and J by 7 bases, with 4 bases of the junction left unmatched. The germline CDR1 and CDR2 sequences are SGHNT and YYREEE (reference sequence). The CDR3 length is 13 residues. CDR3 DNA sequence: TGTGCCAGCAGCTCGGGACTAGCGTTAGAGCAGTACTTC. It encodes CASSSGLALEQYF.

The chain links TRBV19 to TRBJ1-1; D is perhaps TRBD1 (5 bases). From germline, CDR1 is LNHDA and CDR2 SQIVND (reference sequence). Trimming took 0 bases from V and 0 from J, leaving 11 bases between them. The CDR3 is made up of 16 amino acids. CDR3 bases: TGTGCCAGTAGTATAGATTTCGGGGGTTTGAACACTGAAGCTTTCTTT. Its protein product is CASSIDFGGLNTEAFF.

This clone was found once. The chain combines TRBV9 with TRBJ1-2; a possible D gene is TRBD1 (6 bases). The CDR3 is 12 residues long. The germline V gene encodes CDR1 SGDLS and CDR2 YYNGEE. V shed 0 bases and J shed 13 bases, with 13 bases lying between them. The CDR3 DNA follows: TGTGCCAGCAGCGTAGCTCAGGGGCGAATCACCTTC. Protein sequence: CASSVAQGRITF. Looking up the rest from reference TRBV9 and TRBJ1-2 gives the full variable domain: DSGVTQTPKHLITATGQRVTLRCSPRSGDLSVYWYQQSLDQGLQFLIQYYNGEERAKGNILERFSAQQFPDLHSELNLSSLELGDSALYFCASSVAQGRITFGSGTRLTVV.

The chain carries TRBV5-1 and TRBJ2-3, with 8 bases identical to TRBD2. The germline V gene encodes CDR1 SGHRS and CDR2 YFSETQ. CDR3 size: 16 residues. V dropped 5 bases and J dropped 4; count of bases not matched to a gene: 12. CDR3 sequence: CASSSHSGEFPDTQYF. Here the CDR3 DNA reads TGCGCCAGCAGTTCTCATAGCGGGGAGTTCCCAGATACGCAGTATTTT.

This clone appeared a single time. The chain recombines TRBV7-9 with TRBJ2-1; 7 nucleotides match TRBD2. Per the germline V gene, CDR1 is SEHNR and CDR2 is FQNEAQ (reference sequence). Losses at the gene ends were 0 bases for V and 0 bases for J; bases not matched to a gene: 5. The CDR3 sequence is 17 residues long. The CDR3 loop reads CASSLAHGGSSYNEQFF. The CDR3 DNA reads TGTGCCAGCAGCTTAGCGCACGGGGGGAGCTCCTACAATGAGCAGTTCTTC.

The CDR3: CASSLRQGNTEAFF. CDR3 DNA: TGTGCCAGCAGCTTAAGACAGGGGAACACTGAAGCTTTCTTT. The rearrangement joins TRBV13 to TRBJ1-1; the match to TRBD1 covers 7 bases. The CDR3 runs 14 residues. Germline V gene lookup returns CDR1 PRHDT and CDR2 FYEKMQ (reference sequence). Germline trimming cut 2 bases from V and 1 base from J; bases unmatched to any gene: 1.

This chain links TRBV5-1 with TRBJ2-7; 12 nucleotides agree with TRBD2. After removal of 1 base from V and 6 bases from J, the junction contained 8 bases not matched to a gene. Germline V CDR1 and CDR2: SGHRS, YFSETQ. The CDR3 length is 16 residues. The CDR3 region has the DNA TGCGCCAGCAGCTTGACACTAGCGGGGGGATGGGGCGAGCAGTACTTC. Residues: CASSLTLAGGWGEQYF.

The chain combines TRBV27 with TRBJ2-1; D not resolved. From germline, CDR1 is MNHEY and CDR2 SMNVEV (reference sequence). This CDR3 comprises 14 residues. V was trimmed by 2 bases and J by 0 bases, leaving 5 bases between them. The CDR3 DNA sequence: TGTGCCAGCAGTTTACACAGCTCCTACAATGAGCAGTTCTTC. Protein product: CASSLHSSYNEQFF.